This entry concerns a single T cell receptor (beta chain). The source of the sample is a study of cytomegalovirus exposure and HLA in healthy donors. CDR3 length: 10 amino acids. Germline V gene lookup returns CDR1 DFQATT and CDR2 SNEGSKA (reference sequence). Primers included in the PCR were 60 Vbeta and 13 Jbeta primers. Only in-frame clones appear in the TCRdb table, and some are missing; sequencing was by immunoSEQ multiplex PCR. This table has approximately 140,000 clones, 65% to 90% appearing once. What was sequenced was PBMCs. This TCR was recovered from a girl aged 2-10 years in good health and CMV-seronegative. The J gene is TRBJ1-1, the V gene TRBV20-1, with no clear D. This CDR3 is CSSGDTEAFF. CDR3 DNA: TGCAGCTCGGGTGACACTGAAGCTTTCTTT.